The clone carrying this T cell receptor beta chain was detected only once. Germline V gives CDR1 LNHNV, CDR2 YYDKDF (reference sequence). CDR3 size: 15 residues. With V trimmed by 5 bases and J by 6 bases, 11 bases remained unmatched. Authors' methods: From reference gene primer amplification, estimates of nucleated cell counts were derived. Generated by immunoSEQ multiplex PCR, the TCRdb table keeps only in-frame clones and is missing some. The DNA gave D and trimming, while V, J and clone size come from that table. The sample includes roughly 240,000 clones, roughly 83% of them seen just once. This sample was included in a study of blood T cell repertoires in COVID-19.

V gene TRBV15 combines with J gene TRBJ1-2; 8 bases match TRBD1. The clonotype comes from a woman aged 80 or older with COVID-19, enrolled during active disease. Input material: peripheral blood. The CDR3 DNA reads TGTGCCACCAGCTCCCCTTACAGGGGGAATGATGGCTACACCTTC. It specifies CATSSPYRGNDGYTF.